The table lists the clone carrying this TCR beta chain with a few counts. TCRdb keeps only in-frame clones here, not all; method: immunoSEQ multiplex PCR. The repertoire includes about 88,000 clones, roughly 92% of them detected once, and roughly 0.25% sits in the top ten. The record originates from a study of technical replicates of blood from several donors. This CDR3 region has 18 residues. Germline CDR1 MNHEY, CDR2 SMNVEV (reference sequence). Trimming shortened V by 3 bases and J by 2 bases, and 22 bases separated the two germline ends. This rearrangement joins TRBV27 to TRBJ1-1, with a possible D match to TRBD1 (6 bases). The sequence was collected from a human donor in good health. The source material was T cells isolated from PBMCs. The CDR3 reads CASSFLTATGFPNTEAFF. As DNA, the CDR3 is TGTGCCAGCAGTTTCCTGACCGCTACAGGGTTCCCAAACACTGAAGCTTTCTTT.